The entry that follows covers one T cell receptor beta chain sequence. The data are from a study of glioma-infiltrating T cells. Germline assignment: CDR1 MNHEY and CDR2 SVGEGT. The ends were cut back, 6 bases at V and 14 bases at J, with 22 bases in the middle. The length of the CDR3 is 13 residues. The iRepertoire nested amplicon-rescue multiplex PCR amplified TCR alpha and beta CDR3s from RNA. TCRdb called the multiplex PCR reads again in MiXCR, with one record for every CDR3 protein. The table has about 410,000 distinct CDR3 sequences, less than 50% seen once. Specimen: glioma tissue, nonneoplastic brain tissue, or PBMCs (not recorded which). The receptor was derived from a human donor with low-grade glioma or glioblastoma, undergoing nonglioma brain surgery, or in good health (not recorded which). V usage is TRBV6-2 or TRBV6-3 and J usage is TRBJ1-1; D might be TRBD1 (6 bases). The CDR3, as DNA: TGTGCCAGCAGCTTGACGGGGGGCACTGGAGCATTCTTT. Residues: CASSLTGGTGAFF.